This TCR beta chain was captured in a study of blood T cell repertoires in COVID-19. In the authors' methods: Nucleated cell counts were estimated from reference gene primer amplification. TCRdb keeps only in-frame clones here, not all; method: immunoSEQ multiplex PCR. That table gives V, J and clone size, and the DNA gave D and trimming. The repertoire holds fewer than 200,000 clones, roughly 84% seen once, with roughly 9.5% in the top ten. This clone appeared a single time. CDR3 length: 14 residues. CDR1 is MDHEN and CDR2 is SYDVKM in the germline V gene. V was clipped by 5 bases and J by 7 bases; unmatched bases: 3.

The sequence derives from a woman older than 75 with active or convalescent COVID-19. The sequencing input was peripheral blood. J is TRBJ2-3 and V is TRBV28; TRBD2 agrees at 13 bases. The CDR3 region has the DNA TGTGCCAGCAGTACTAGCGGGGGGGCGAATACGCAGTATTTT. Translation gives CASSTSGGANTQYF. Complete variable domain (other parts from reference TRBV28 and TRBJ2-3): DVKVTQSSRYLVKRTGEKVFLECVQDMDHENMFWYRQDPGLGLRLIYFSYDVKMKEKGDIPEGYSVSREKKERFSLILESASTNQTSMYLCASSTSGGANTQYFGPGTRLTVL.